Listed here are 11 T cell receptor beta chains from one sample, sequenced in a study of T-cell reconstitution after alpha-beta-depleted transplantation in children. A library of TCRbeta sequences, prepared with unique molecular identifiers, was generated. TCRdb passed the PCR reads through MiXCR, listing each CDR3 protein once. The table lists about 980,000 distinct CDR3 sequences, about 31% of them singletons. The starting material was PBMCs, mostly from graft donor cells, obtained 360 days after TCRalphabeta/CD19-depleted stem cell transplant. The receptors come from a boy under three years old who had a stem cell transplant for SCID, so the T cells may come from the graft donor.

This chain's CDR3 is CASSQDWGAEGNQPQHF. The CDR3 nucleotides are TGCGCCAGCAGCCAAGACTGGGGGGCTGAGGGCAATCAGCCCCAGCATTTT. The V gene is TRBV4-3, the J gene TRBJ1-5; possibly TRBD1 for D (6 bases). Between the trimmed V and J ends, which lost 0 bases and 2 bases, there was a span of 14 bases. Per germline, CDR1 LGHNA and CDR2 YSLEER. The CDR3 has 17 amino acids.

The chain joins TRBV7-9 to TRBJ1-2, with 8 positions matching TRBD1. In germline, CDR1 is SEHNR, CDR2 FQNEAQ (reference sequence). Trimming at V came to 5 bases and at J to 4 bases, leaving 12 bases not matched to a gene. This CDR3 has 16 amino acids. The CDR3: CASSPRQGITLYGYTF. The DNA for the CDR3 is TGTGCCAGCAGCCCGCGACAGGGGATTACTCTCTATGGCTACACCTTC.

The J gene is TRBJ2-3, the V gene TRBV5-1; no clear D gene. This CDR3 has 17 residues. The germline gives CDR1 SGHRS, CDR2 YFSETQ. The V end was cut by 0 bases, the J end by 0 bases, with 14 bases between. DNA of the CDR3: TGCGCCAGCAGCTTGGCCCCGACGGATACTAGCACAGATACGCAGTATTTT. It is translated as CASSLAPTDTSTDTQYF.

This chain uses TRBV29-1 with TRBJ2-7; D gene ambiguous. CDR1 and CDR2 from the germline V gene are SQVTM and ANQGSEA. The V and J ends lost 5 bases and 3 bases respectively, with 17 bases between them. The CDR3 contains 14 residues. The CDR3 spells CSVCFDRNVYEQYF. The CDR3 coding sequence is TGCAGCGTTTGTTTTGACCGAAATGTCTACGAGCAGTACTTC.

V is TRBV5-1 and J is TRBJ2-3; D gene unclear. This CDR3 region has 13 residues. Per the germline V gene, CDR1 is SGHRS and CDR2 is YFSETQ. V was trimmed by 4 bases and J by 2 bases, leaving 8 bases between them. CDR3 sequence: CASSGHDTDTQYF. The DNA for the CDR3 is TGCGCCAGCAGCGGGCATGACACAGATACGCAGTATTTT.

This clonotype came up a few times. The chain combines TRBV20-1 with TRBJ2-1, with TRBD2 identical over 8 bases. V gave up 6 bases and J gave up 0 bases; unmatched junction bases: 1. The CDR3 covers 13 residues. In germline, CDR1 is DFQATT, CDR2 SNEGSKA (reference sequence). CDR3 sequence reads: CSAGTSSYNEQFF. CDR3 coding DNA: TGCAGTGCAGGGACTAGCTCCTACAATGAGCAGTTCTTC.

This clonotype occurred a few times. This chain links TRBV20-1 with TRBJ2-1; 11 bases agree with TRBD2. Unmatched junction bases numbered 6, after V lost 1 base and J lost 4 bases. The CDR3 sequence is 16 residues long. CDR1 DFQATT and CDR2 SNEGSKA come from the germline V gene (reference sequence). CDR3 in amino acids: CSARGLAGGDYNEQFF. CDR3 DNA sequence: TGCAGTGCTAGAGGTCTAGCGGGGGGCGATTACAATGAGCAGTTCTTC.

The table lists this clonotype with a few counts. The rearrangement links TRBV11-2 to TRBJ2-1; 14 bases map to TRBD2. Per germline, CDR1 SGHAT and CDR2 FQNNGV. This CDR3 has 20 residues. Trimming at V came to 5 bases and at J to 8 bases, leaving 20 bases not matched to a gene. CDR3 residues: CASSRRTSGGTRPSSDEQFF. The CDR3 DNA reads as TGTGCCAGCAGCCGCCGGACTAGCGGGGGGACTCGACCCTCTAGCGATGAGCAGTTCTTC.

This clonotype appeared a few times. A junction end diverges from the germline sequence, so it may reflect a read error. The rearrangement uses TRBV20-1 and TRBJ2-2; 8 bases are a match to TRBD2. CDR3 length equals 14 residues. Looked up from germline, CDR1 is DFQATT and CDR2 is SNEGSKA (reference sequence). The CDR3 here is CSPRIAGRAGELFF. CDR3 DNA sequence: TGCAGTCCTAGAATAGCGGGGCGGGCCGGGGAGCTGTTTTTT.

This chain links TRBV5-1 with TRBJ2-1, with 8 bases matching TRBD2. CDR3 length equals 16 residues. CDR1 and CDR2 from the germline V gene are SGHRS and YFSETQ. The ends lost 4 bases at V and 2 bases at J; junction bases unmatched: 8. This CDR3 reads CASSPWTSPAYNEQFF. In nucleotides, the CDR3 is TGCGCCAGCAGCCCGTGGACTAGCCCAGCCTACAATGAGCAGTTCTTC.

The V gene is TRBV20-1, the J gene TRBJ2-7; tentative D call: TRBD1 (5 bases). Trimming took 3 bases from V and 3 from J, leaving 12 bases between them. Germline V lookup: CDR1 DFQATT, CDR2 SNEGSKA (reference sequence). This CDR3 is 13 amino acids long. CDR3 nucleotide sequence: TGCAGTGCTAGTGGGGCGATCGGCTACGAGCAGTACTTC. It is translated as CSASGAIGYEQYF.